This paragraph covers one T cell receptor (beta chain) sequence. Its binding antigen is unknown. No quality values exist for individual bases; no much larger clone is one base distant. The immunoSEQ Assay, a bias-controlled multiplex PCR, was used to amplify TCRbeta CDR3 regions from genomic DNA. Concerning the study's data processing: Within the assay, amplification of reference gene primers was used to estimate how many nucleated cells each sample contained. To quantify the absolute abundance of each unique TCRbeta CDR3 rearrangement, sequence reads were collapsed and filtered. For each sample, productive Simpson clonality was calculated by taking the square root of Simpson's diversity index across productive rearrangements. The table was pulled from immuneACCESS by TCRdb, which kept in-frame rearrangements only. Such tables lose some clones; where checked, under half of the loss comes from unresolved V genes, and the rest has no known cause. The V and J calls and the clone size are those of that table, but D and trimming were determined from the DNA. The sample records about 490,000 clones, around 85% of which are singletons. Approximately 3.2% of the sample lies in the top ten.

Whole blood was collected in K2EDTA tubes by collaborating institutions according to the institutions' own protocols. For TCRbeta analysis, collaborator samples were shipped as frozen whole blood, as isolated PBMCs, or as DNA extracted from either sample type. CDR3 length: 15 amino acids, cysteine to phenylalanine. Only the CDR3 DNA stays, 45 bases, in frame from base 1. From the germline V gene, CDR1 is SGHRS and CDR2 is YFSETQ. V is shortened by 0 bases, J by 2 bases, and the region joining them spans 11 bases. The data derive from a study of blood T cell repertoires in COVID-19 (dated by TCRdb to the early 2020s). With regard to the full study: The collaborator samples originated in the United States, Italy and Spain and spanned the acute and convalescent phases of COVID-19. The prospective study material was composed of cDNA or gDNA derived from T cells, B-cell-depleted T cells, or PBMCs. The dataset comprised deeply sampled blood TCRbeta repertoires from subjects exposed to, actively infected with, or recovered from COVID-19. The repertoires were made available in a free public database intended to serve as a resource for research on the immune response to SARS-CoV-2. The samples were drawn from the first 160 participants of the ongoing ImmuneRACE study and from 1,254 subjects provided by 6 global collaborators. Sample metadata almost always included a de-identified subject ID, COVID-19 status, age in years and sex. Where available, HLA class I and class II types were obtained from metadata supplied by the sample provider rather than from assay-based typing. The full study reports these points: Clinical and demographic metadata were provided uncurated, with the amount varying by source and participant.

The sequencing input was peripheral blood. This receptor was obtained from a human donor in a cohort sampled during active COVID-19. The chain links TRBV5-1 with TRBJ1-1, with a tentative D gene TRBD1 over 5 matching bases. The nucleotide sequence reads as follows: TGCGCCAGCAGCTTGGGGGCGCAGGGTAACACTGAAGCTTTCTTT. Its amino acids are CASSLGAQGNTEAFF.